The T cell receptor beta chain under discussion was sequenced for a study of cytomegalovirus exposure and HLA in healthy donors. Study at large: There were some 380 genotyped donors. Of these, 81% fell in the genetic ancestry cluster associated with self-reported Caucasian donors.

Notes on this clone: Its cognate antigen is unknown.

Study findings and constraints: Rarity held for most TCR sequences, but there were some public TCRs that occurred in many donors.

PCR involved 60 Vbeta and 13 Jbeta primers. Some clones are missing from TCRdb's copy, which holds only in-frame ones; the method was immunoSEQ multiplex PCR. Of about 130,000 clones in the sample, 65% to 80% are singletons; the top ten hold over 1.5%. CDR1 is MNHEY, CDR2 SMNVEV, per germline (reference sequence). J lost 1 base, V lost 10 bases, and 14 bases had no gene match. The CDR3 length is 16 residues. The chain recombines TRBV27 with TRBJ1-1; 8 positions agree with TRBD1. The TCR originated in a human donor in good health. The sample consisted of PBMCs. The CDR3: CATAPRTGTENTEAFF. CDR3 nucleotide sequence: TGTGCCACAGCCCCCCGGACAGGGACGGAGAACACTGAAGCTTTCTTT.